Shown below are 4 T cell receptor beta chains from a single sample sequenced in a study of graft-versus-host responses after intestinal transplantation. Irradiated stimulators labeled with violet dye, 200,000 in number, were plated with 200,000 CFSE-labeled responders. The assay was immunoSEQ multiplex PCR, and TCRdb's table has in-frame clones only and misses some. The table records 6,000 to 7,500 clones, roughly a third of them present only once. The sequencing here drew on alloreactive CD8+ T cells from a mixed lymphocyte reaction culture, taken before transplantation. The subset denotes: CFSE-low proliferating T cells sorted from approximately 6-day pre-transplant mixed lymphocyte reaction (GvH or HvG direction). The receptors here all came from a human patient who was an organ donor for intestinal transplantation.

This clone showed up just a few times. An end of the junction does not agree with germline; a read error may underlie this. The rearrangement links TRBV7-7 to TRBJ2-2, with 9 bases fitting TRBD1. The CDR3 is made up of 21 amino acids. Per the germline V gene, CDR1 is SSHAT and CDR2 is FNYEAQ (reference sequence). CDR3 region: CASSLASGTGHLFRGTGELFF. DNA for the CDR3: TGTGCTAGCAGCTTAGCTTCCGGGACAGGGCATCTATTTAGAGGAACCGGGGAGCTGTTTTTT.

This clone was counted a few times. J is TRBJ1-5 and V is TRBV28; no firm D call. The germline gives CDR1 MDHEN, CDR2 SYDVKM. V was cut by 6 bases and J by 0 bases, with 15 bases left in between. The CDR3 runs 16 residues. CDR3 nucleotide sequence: TGTGCCAGCAGCCTCGAATCGTACTATAGCAATCAGCCCCAGCATTTT. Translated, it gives CASSLESYYSNQPQHF.

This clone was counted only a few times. In DNA form, the CDR3 reads TGTGCCGGACGACAGGGCCGGAGACACGCTACTAACTATGGCTACACCTTC. This gives the protein CAGRQGRRHATNYGYTF. The V and J genes are TRBV7-3 and TRBJ1-2; 7 bases are a match to TRBD1. In germline, CDR1 is SGHTA, CDR2 FQGTGA. The V segment lost 11 bases and the J segment 0 bases; nucleotides outside the gene matches: 18. CDR3 size: 17 residues.

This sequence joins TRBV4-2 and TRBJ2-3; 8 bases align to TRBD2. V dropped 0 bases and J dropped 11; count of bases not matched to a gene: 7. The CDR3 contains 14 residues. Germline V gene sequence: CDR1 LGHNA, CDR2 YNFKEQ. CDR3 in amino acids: CASSQEGWGTRQYF. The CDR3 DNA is TGTGCCAGCAGCCAAGAGGGTTGGGGGACTAGGCAGTATTTT.